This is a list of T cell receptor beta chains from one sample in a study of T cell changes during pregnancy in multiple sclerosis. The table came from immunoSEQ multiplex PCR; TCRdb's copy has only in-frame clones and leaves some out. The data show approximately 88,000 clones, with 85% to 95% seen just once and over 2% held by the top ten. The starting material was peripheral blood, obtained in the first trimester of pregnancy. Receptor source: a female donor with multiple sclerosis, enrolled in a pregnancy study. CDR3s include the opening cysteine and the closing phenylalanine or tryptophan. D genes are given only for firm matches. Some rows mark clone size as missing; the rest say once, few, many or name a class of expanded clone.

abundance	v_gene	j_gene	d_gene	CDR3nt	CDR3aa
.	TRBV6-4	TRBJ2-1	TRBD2	TGTGCCAGCAGTGAAGGGACTAGCGGGGGTCTAGGGGCGAAAAATGAGCAGTTCTTC	CASSEGTSGGLGAKNEQFF
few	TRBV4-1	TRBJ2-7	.	TGCGCCAGCAGCCAAGGCAGCTTGGGGCAGATCTACGAGCAGTACTTC	CASSQGSLGQIYEQYF
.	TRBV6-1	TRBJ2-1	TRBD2	TGTGCCAGCAGCTTGACTAGCGGGATCAATGAGCAGTTCTTC	CASSLTSGINEQFF
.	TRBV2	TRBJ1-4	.	TGTGCCAGCAGTGAATTGGCATCCGAAAAACTGTTTTTT	CASSELASEKLFF
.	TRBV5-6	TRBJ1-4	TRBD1	TGTGCCAGCAGTACCGGGACAGCAAATGAAAAACTGTTTTTT	CASSTGTANEKLFF
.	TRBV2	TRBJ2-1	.	TGTGCCAGCAGGCCAGAGGGCAGCGAGTTCTTC	CASRPEGSEFF
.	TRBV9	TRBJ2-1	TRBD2	TGTGCCAGCAGCGTAGCTACCGAACTAGCGGGCCTTATGAATGAGCAGTTCTTC	CASSVATELAGLMNEQFF
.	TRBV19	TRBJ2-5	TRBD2	TGTGCCAGTAGTCGGACTAGCGGGAGACGAGAGACCCAGTACTTC	CASSRTSGRRETQYF
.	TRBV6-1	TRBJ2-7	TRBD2	TGTGCCAGCAGTGCGACTAGCGGGAGGCTCGGCGAGCAGTACTTC	CASSATSGRLGEQYF
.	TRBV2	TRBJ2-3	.	TGTGCCAGCAGGGAGAGGAGCACAGATACGCAGTATTTT	CASRERSTDTQYF
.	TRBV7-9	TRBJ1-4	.	TGTGCCAGCAGCTTCGACGGGTCTAATGAAAAACTGTTTTTT	CASSFDGSNEKLFF
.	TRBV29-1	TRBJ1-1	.	TGCAGCGTTGAAGTCCCGGGGGTTAGGACTGAAGCTTTCTTT	CSVEVPGVRTEAFF
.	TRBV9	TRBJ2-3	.	TGTGCCAGCAGCGACCGACCGCGGGAAACTAGCACAGATACGCAGTATTTT	CASSDRPRETSTDTQYF
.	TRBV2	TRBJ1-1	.	TGTGCCAGCATAGGGGTTAGGGAAATCGCTGAAGCTTTCTTT	CASIGVREIAEAFF
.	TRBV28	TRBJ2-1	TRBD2	TGTGCCAGCAAGGAGGGAGGGAGCTCCTACAATGAGCAGTTCTTC	CASKEGGSSYNEQFF
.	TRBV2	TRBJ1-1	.	TGTGCCAGCAGGGAAAACAGTGAAGCTTTCTTT	CASRENSEAFF
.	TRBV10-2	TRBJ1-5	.	TGCGCCAGCAGTGAGTCCGTAGGAGGCTCCAATCAGCCCCAGCATTTT	CASSESVGGSNQPQHF
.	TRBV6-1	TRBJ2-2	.	TGTGCCAGCTCCTCCTTGACGGGGAACACCGGGGAGCTGTTTTTT	CASSSLTGNTGELFF
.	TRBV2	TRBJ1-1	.	TGTGCCAGCAGTGACAGGGGAGTGAACACTGAAGCTTTCTTT	CASSDRGVNTEAFF
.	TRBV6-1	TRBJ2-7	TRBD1	TGTGCCAGCAGTGAAGACAGGGGGTCCTCCTACGAGCAGTACTTC	CASSEDRGSSYEQYF
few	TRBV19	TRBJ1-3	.	TGTGCCAGTGGGAGAGGGGGACCTGGAAACACCATATATTTT	CASGRGGPGNTIYF
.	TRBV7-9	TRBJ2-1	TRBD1	TGTGCCAGCAGCCCGACAGGGGGGTACAATGAGCAGTTCTTC	CASSPTGGYNEQFF
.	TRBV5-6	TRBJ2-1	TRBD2	TGTGCCAGCAGCTTCTCTAGCGGGTACTACAATGAGCAGTTCTTC	CASSFSSGYYNEQFF
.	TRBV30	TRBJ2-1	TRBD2	TGTGCCTGGAGTGTAAAAGCGGGAGTCCCGTCGTACAATGAGCAGTTCTTC	CAWSVKAGVPSYNEQFF
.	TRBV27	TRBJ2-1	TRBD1	TGTGCCAGCAGTTTATTCGGACAGGCTAACTACAATGAGCAGTTCTTC	CASSLFGQANYNEQFF
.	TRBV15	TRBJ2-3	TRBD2	TGTGCCACCAGCAGACTAGCGGGACGCACAGATACGCAGTATTTT	CATSRLAGRTDTQYF
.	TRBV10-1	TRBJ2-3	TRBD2	TGCGCCAGCAGTGAGTCTGTGATAGCGGGAGGGGGCCCAGATACGCAGTATTTT	CASSESVIAGGGPDTQYF
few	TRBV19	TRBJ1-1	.	TGTGCCAGTAACAAACAGGGATACACTGAAGCTTTCTTT	CASNKQGYTEAFF
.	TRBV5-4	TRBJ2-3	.	TGTGCCAGCAGCCCCGGGAGCCCTGGGACAGATACGCAGTATTTT	CASSPGSPGTDTQYF
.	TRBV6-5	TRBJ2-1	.	TGTGCCAGCAGTCAATACAATGAGCAGTTCTTC	CASSQYNEQFF
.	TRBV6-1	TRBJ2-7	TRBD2	TGTGCCAGCACGGGAGGGACTAGCGGGAACGAGCAGTACTTC	CASTGGTSGNEQYF
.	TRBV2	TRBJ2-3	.	TGTGCCAGCAGTGAACAGGGGACAGATACGCAGTATTTT	CASSEQGTDTQYF
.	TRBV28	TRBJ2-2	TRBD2	TGTGCCAGCAGTATAAAAGCGGGAGTCACCGGGGAGCTGTTTTTT	CASSIKAGVTGELFF
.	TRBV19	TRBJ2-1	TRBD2	TGTGCCAGTAGTATATCTAGCGGGCTCTACAATGAGCAGTTCTTC	CASSISSGLYNEQFF
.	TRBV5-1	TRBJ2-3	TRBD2	TGCGCCAGCAGCTGGACTAGCGGGGCTAGCACAGATACGCAGTATTTT	CASSWTSGASTDTQYF
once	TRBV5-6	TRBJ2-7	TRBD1	TGTGCCAGCAGCCGACAGGGCTCCTACGAGCAGTACTTC	CASSRQGSYEQYF
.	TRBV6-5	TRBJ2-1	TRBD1	TGTGCCAGCAGTTCCCGTGGTGGGGACAGGGACAATGAGCAGTTCTTC	CASSSRGGDRDNEQFF
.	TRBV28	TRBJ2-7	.	TGTGCCAGCACCTTTTCAAAGAGGGCAGTCTACGAGCAGTACTTC	CASTFSKRAVYEQYF
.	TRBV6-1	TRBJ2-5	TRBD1	TGTGCCAGCACCGGGACAGAAGAGACCCAGTACTTC	CASTGTEETQYF
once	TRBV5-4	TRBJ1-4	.	TGTGCCAGCAGCAAGCAGACAGGAGAAAATGAAAAACTGTTTTTT	CASSKQTGENEKLFF